Below are 17 T cell receptor beta chains sequenced from a single sample in a study of memory CD8 T cells in hepatitis C reinfection. Measured with immunoSEQ multiplex PCR; TCRdb has only the in-frame clones, and not every one. This repertoire shows over 45,000 clones, about nine tenths found once; its top ten account for roughly 0.99%. This sample's time point: pre-reinfection, 55 to 20 weeks before reinfection detection. No in vitro expansion preceded TCR sequencing of the sorted cells. The sample consisted of naive CD8+ T cells sorted from blood. These receptors came from a man aged 18 to 30 with hepatitis C virus infection.

This chain joins TRBV15 and TRBJ1-3, with unresolved D. Per germline, CDR1 LNHNV and CDR2 YYDKDF (reference sequence). This CDR3 is 16 amino acids long. V was trimmed by 0 bases and J by 0 bases, leaving 9 bases between them. The DNA of the CDR3 is TGTGCCACCAGCAGAGACGAGCTTAGCTCTGGAAACACCATATATTTT. It specifies CATSRDELSSGNTIYF.

This clone has a handful of counts. CDR3 DNA sequence: TGTGCCAGCAGCTCGACAGGGGACACTGAAGCTTTCTTT. This sequence encodes CASSSTGDTEAFF. The chain combines TRBV11-2 with TRBJ1-1, with TRBD1 matching 8 bases. J gave up 3 bases and V 4 bases, and 1 base lay outside the gene matches. The germline V gene has CDR1 SGHAT and CDR2 FQNNGV. The CDR3 is 13 amino acids.

The chain recombines TRBV5-1 with TRBJ1-2; D remains unclear. The CDR3 spans 14 residues. CDR1 and CDR2 (germline): SGHRS, YFSETQ. Trimming took 2 bases from V and 0 from J, leaving 8 bases between them. The CDR3 loop is CASSFPTTNYGYTF. The CDR3 bases are TGCGCCAGCAGCTTTCCCACTACTAACTATGGCTACACCTTC.

This sequence joins TRBV11-2 and TRBJ2-7; 12 bases line up with TRBD2. Germline V gives CDR1 SGHAT, CDR2 FQNNGV. J gave up 0 bases and V 6 bases, and 3 bases lay outside the gene matches. The CDR3 covers 15 residues. CDR3 region: CASRLAGGISYEQYF. DNA for the CDR3: TGTGCCAGCAGGCTAGCGGGAGGGATCTCCTACGAGCAGTACTTC.

The sample holds one count of this clone. V gene TRBV5-1 combines with J gene TRBJ2-5, with 14 bases fitting TRBD2. CDR1 is SGHRS, CDR2 YFSETQ, per germline. The CDR3 spans 18 residues. Trimming cost V 4 bases and J 5 bases; bases outside gene matches: 13. DNA for the CDR3: TGCGCCAGCAGCCCTGGACTAGCGGGGGGTCCGAGTGCGGAGACCCAGTACTTC. This encodes CASSPGLAGGPSAETQYF.

The genes are TRBV10-2 and TRBJ1-1; 7 positions match TRBD1. The V gene's germline CDR1 is WSHSY and CDR2 SAAADI. J lost 1 base, V lost 7 bases, and 9 bases had no gene match. This CDR3 has 15 residues. CDR3 sequence reads: CASKELQGPNTEAFF. The CDR3 coding sequence is TGCGCCAGCAAGGAGCTACAGGGGCCGAACACTGAAGCTTTCTTT.

V is TRBV7-6 and J is TRBJ2-3; D not certain. The CDR3 is 16 amino acids. Trimming stripped 5 bases from V and 0 bases from J, with 15 bases between. CDR1 SGHVS and CDR2 FNYEAQ come from the germline V gene. CDR3 amino acids: CASSHAGGPSTDTQYF. The CDR3 bases are TGTGCCAGCAGCCACGCCGGTGGGCCTAGCACAGATACGCAGTATTTT.

The rearrangement links TRBV5-6 to TRBJ2-7, with D possibly being TRBD1 (5 bases). Trimming took off 2 bases at V and 5 bases at J, with 8 bases between the two ends. Germline loops: CDR1 SGHDT, CDR2 YYEEEE. CDR3 length: 12 amino acids. CDR3 loop: CASSFLGDEQYF. In DNA form, the CDR3 reads TGTGCCAGCAGCTTCCTAGGGGACGAGCAGTACTTC.

The chain has TRBV6-1 and TRBJ2-7; possible D gene TRBD2, 5 bases. The germline CDR1 and CDR2 sequences are MNHNS and SASEGT. The germline V and J ends were trimmed by 10 bases and 4 bases, with 17 bases remaining between them. CDR3 length equals 13 residues. This CDR3 reads CAILERVSYEQYF. CDR3 bases: TGTGCCATCCTGGAGAGGGTATCGTACGAGCAGTACTTC.

This chain uses TRBV7-9 with TRBJ2-2; D is ambiguous. This CDR3 has 17 amino acids. Germline CDR1 SEHNR, CDR2 FQNEAQ (reference sequence). Trimming removed 2 bases from V and 6 bases from J, with 19 bases in between. The CDR3 region is CASSLLAVGRLAGELFF. CDR3 nucleotides: TGTGCCAGCAGCTTACTCGCGGTAGGCCGTCTGGCCGGGGAGCTGTTTTTT.

This clone is a singleton in its sample. The rearrangement links TRBV7-2 to TRBJ2-5, with D possibly TRBD1 on 5 matching bases. Germline V gives CDR1 SGHTA, CDR2 FQGNSA. V was shortened by 2 bases and J by 5 bases, with 12 bases between the two germline ends. CDR3 length: 14 residues. The CDR3 DNA reads as TGTGCCAGCAGCTTATTGCAGGGATGGGAGACCCAGTACTTC. Translation: CASSLLQGWETQYF.

V is TRBV28 and J is TRBJ2-4, with TRBD2 identical over 7 bases. The germline gives CDR1 MDHEN, CDR2 SYDVKM. There are 14 residues in the CDR3. V lost 6 bases to trimming and J lost 4 bases; unmatched junction nucleotides: 6. Here the CDR3 reads CASSPRGVKNIQYF. The CDR3 DNA sequence: TGTGCCAGCAGCCCTCGGGGGGTAAAAAACATTCAGTACTTC.

V usage is TRBV5-1 and J usage is TRBJ2-1, with D possibly being TRBD1 (6 bases). The CDR3 runs to 16 residues. Germline V gene lookup returns CDR1 SGHRS and CDR2 YFSETQ. V lost 5 bases and J lost 3, with 18 bases in between. The CDR3 spells CASSSDPPDSYNEQFF. CDR3 DNA sequence: TGCGCCAGCAGTTCCGACCCTCCGGACAGCTACAATGAGCAGTTCTTC. The whole variable domain, filled in from reference TRBV5-1 and TRBJ2-1, reads KAGVTQTPRYLIKTRGQQVTLSCSPISGHRSVSWYQQTPGQGLQFLFEYFSETQRNKGNFPGRFSGRQFSNSRSEMNVSTLELGDSALYLCASSSDPPDSYNEQFFGPGTRLTVL.

This chain links TRBV9 with TRBJ2-1, with unresolved D. The CDR3 runs to 15 residues. V was shortened by 0 bases and J by 4 bases, with 11 bases between the two germline ends. Germline V gene sequence: CDR1 SGDLS, CDR2 YYNGEE. CDR3 loop: CASSVVETPYNEQFF. The CDR3 nucleotides are TGTGCCAGCAGCGTAGTCGAAACTCCTTACAATGAGCAGTTCTTC.

The chain has TRBV7-3 and TRBJ2-3; 9 bases line up with TRBD2. CDR1 is SGHTA, CDR2 FQGTGA, per germline. The V gene end was trimmed by 5 bases and the J gene end by 2 bases; junction bases not matched to a gene: 11. This CDR3 contains 17 residues. The CDR3 region has the DNA TGTGCCAGCAGCGCCAGGGCGGGGGGGACTATCACAGATACGCAGTATTTT. Translating it yields CASSARAGGTITDTQYF.

The chain combines TRBV5-6 with TRBJ2-1; TRBD1 might be the D (6 bases). This CDR3 contains 14 residues. The V and J ends lost 2 bases and 0 bases respectively, with 6 bases between them. Germline CDR1 SGHDT, CDR2 YYEEEE. The CDR3 loop is CASSLQGSYNEQFF. The CDR3 DNA is TGTGCCAGCAGCTTACAGGGCTCCTACAATGAGCAGTTCTTC.

The rearrangement links TRBV27 to TRBJ2-1; D might be TRBD2 (6 bases). The CDR3 spans 16 residues. Trimming cost V 4 bases and J 1 base, with 14 bases left between them. Germline assignment: CDR1 MNHEY and CDR2 SMNVEV (reference sequence). CDR3 sequence (DNA): TGTGCCAGCAGTTGGCGTGGGGGGAGATCCTACAATGAGCAGTTCTTC. As protein: CASSWRGGRSYNEQFF.